The sequence of this TCR beta chain was determined in a study of blood T cell repertoires in COVID-19. There are 16 residues in the CDR3. Germline CDR1 reads WSHSY; CDR2 reads SAAADI. V was cut by 7 bases and J by 8 bases, with 21 bases left in between. Profiling relied on immunoSEQ multiplex PCR, and the TCRdb table lists in-frame clones only, not all of them. The sample shows around 130,000 clones, around 88% of them seen only once. The sequencing input was peripheral blood. The source of this sequence is a man aged 50 to 59 with active or convalescent COVID-19. The chain combines TRBV10-2 with TRBJ1-6; D remains unclear. The CDR3 DNA reads as TGCGCCAGCACTTTGTCCGGGAATGGCCGTTATTCACCCCTCCACTTT. Its protein is CASTLSGNGRYSPLHF.